This T cell receptor beta chain was found in a study of shared clonotypes between healthy human individuals. V was pared by 4 bases and J by 1 base, with 1 base of the junction left unmatched. CDR1 is MNHEY, CDR2 SVGAGI, per germline. The CDR3 runs 15 residues. Sequencing was performed with immunoSEQ multiplex PCR; in TCRdb, only in-frame clones are kept and a portion is missing. This sample has about 1,900,000 clones, with roughly 94% found just once. CD45RO-negative, CCR7-positively selected cells formed the naive CD8 fraction, excluding terminally differentiated effector memory CD45RA+ cells. As for this clone: This sample includes further DNA sequences coding for the same CDR3.

This clonotype was obtained from a man aged 18 to 30 in good health. Sequenced input: naive CD8+ T cells sorted from blood. V is TRBV6-5 and J is TRBJ2-7; 13 positions agree with TRBD2. The CDR3 sequence is CASSLGLAGSYEQYF. As DNA, the CDR3 is TGTGCCAGCAGTTTGGGACTAGCGGGGTCCTACGAGCAGTACTTC.